The 30 T cell receptor beta chains in this list originate from one sample, sequenced in a study of T cell responses to AZD1222 COVID-19 vaccine (dated by TCRdb to the early 2020s). The library was obtained by the immunoSEQ multiplex PCR assay. Here the immuneACCESS table is served through TCRdb, limited to in-frame sequences with V and J called. Missing clones are a known gap in these copies; in checked studies unresolved V genes cover under half, and the rest lacks a known reason. Counted in this sample were some 120,000 clones; about 89% of them appeared once. The ten top clones hold around 1.5% of the sample. The intended sense of this specimen's time point label: baseline before first vaccination. Source: peripheral blood, taken on day 0 of AZD1222 vaccination. These receptor sequences come from an adult in good health.

The chain couples TRBV27 to TRBJ2-7, with 7 nucleotides matching TRBD1. This CDR3 is built from 15 residues. Germline CDR1 is MNHEY and CDR2 is SMNVEV (reference sequence). The trim removed 5 bases at V and 5 bases at J, leaving 12 bases unmatched. CDR3 loop: CASSPTYRQGHEQYF. DNA of the CDR3: TGTGCCAGCAGTCCAACATACCGACAGGGTCACGAGCAGTACTTC.

The CDR3 loop is CASSQDPGWRAGELFF. The CDR3 DNA follows: TGCGCCAGCAGCCAAGATCCAGGCTGGCGGGCCGGGGAGCTGTTTTTT. The chain joins TRBV4-1 to TRBJ2-2; possible D gene TRBD2, 5 bases. The CDR3 runs 16 residues. Germline V gene lookup returns CDR1 MGHRA and CDR2 YSYEKL. Trimming shortened V by 0 bases and J by 6 bases, and 14 bases separated the two germline ends.

V and J are TRBV15 and TRBJ1-1; no clear D gene. CDR1 LNHNV and CDR2 YYDKDF come from the germline V gene (reference sequence). Deletions cut 1 base from V and 1 base from J, with 7 bases between. The length of the CDR3 is 14 residues. CDR3 bases: TGTGCCACCAGCAGAGGACTTTCGAACACTGAAGCTTTCTTT. Translating gives CATSRGLSNTEAFF.

This chain uses TRBV7-9 with TRBJ2-7, with 8 bases fitting TRBD1. Germline CDR1 is SEHNR and CDR2 is FQNEAQ (reference sequence). The length of the CDR3 is 14 residues. V was clipped by 5 bases and J by 6 bases; unmatched bases: 9. The CDR3 region has the DNA TGTGCCAGCAGCGAGGACAGGGAAGTGGTCGAGCAGTACTTC. Translated, it gives CASSEDREVVEQYF.

This clone has just a few counts. The gene calls are TRBV19 and TRBJ2-1; 10 nucleotides line up with TRBD2. This CDR3 has 18 residues. V lost 5 bases, J lost 7 bases, and 17 bases stayed unmatched. Germline V gene data show CDR1 as LNHDA and CDR2 as SQIVND (reference sequence). CDR3 sequence reads: CASSSLLAGVGGVNEQFF. The CDR3 DNA sequence: TGTGCCAGTAGTTCCCTCCTAGCGGGAGTCGGGGGTGTTAATGAGCAGTTCTTC.

This clone was counted a few times. This chain connects TRBV6-5 to TRBJ2-1; 7 bases match TRBD1. With 6 bases clipped from V and 6 bases from J, the junction kept 5 bases outside the gene matches. The CDR3 is made up of 13 amino acids. CDR1 and CDR2 (germline): MNHEY, SVGAGI. The CDR3 bases are TGTGCCAGCAGCGGGGACAGCTCCAATGAGCAGTTCTTC. Residues: CASSGDSSNEQFF.

This clone showed up just a few times. The rearrangement uses TRBV24-1 and TRBJ2-2; D uncertain. Germline CDR1 KGHDR, CDR2 SFDVKD. V was shortened by 6 bases and J by 0 bases, with 13 bases between the two germline ends. The CDR3 runs to 16 residues. The CDR3 DNA sequence: TGTGCCACCAGTCATACTGTAAGCGCGAACACCGGGGAGCTGTTTTTT. This translates into CATSHTVSANTGELFF.

This chain uses TRBV9 with TRBJ2-1, with 16 bases aligning to TRBD2. This CDR3 has 18 amino acids. Germline CDR1 reads SGDLS; CDR2 reads YYNGEE. V lost 2 bases and J lost 2; bases outside the gene matches: 4. The CDR3 DNA follows: TGTGCCAGCAGCGTCGGGACTAGCGGGAGGGACGCCTACAATGAGCAGTTCTTC. This gives the protein CASSVGTSGRDAYNEQFF.

This chain links TRBV6-2 or TRBV6-3 with TRBJ1-1; TRBD1 is a possible D gene (5 bases). CDR3 size: 17 residues. V was shortened by 2 bases and J by 3 bases, with 19 bases between the two germline ends. CDR1 MNHEY and CDR2 SVGEGT come from the germline V gene. In DNA form, the CDR3 reads TGTGCCAGCAGTTACCGCCCCCTAGGGGCGAGTCACACTGAAGCTTTCTTT. Amino acids: CASSYRPLGASHTEAFF.

This sequence joins TRBV12-3 or TRBV12-4 and TRBJ2-7; TRBD1 matches at 10 bases. CDR3 length equals 13 residues. With V trimmed by 6 bases and J by 4 bases, 3 bases remained unmatched. Written as DNA, the CDR3 is TGTGCCAGCAGCGGGACAGGGGTATACGAGCAGTACTTC. Protein: CASSGTGVYEQYF.

The chain is built from TRBV29-1 and TRBJ1-1; tentative D call: TRBD1 (6 bases). Germline CDR1 SQVTM, CDR2 ANQGSEA. The CDR3 is made up of 21 amino acids. In nucleotides, the CDR3 is TGCAACCCTGCGGGGGGACAAAATATTCAGAACACTGAGGGCCAGAACACTGAAGCTTTCTTT. Amino acid sequence: CNPAGGQNIQNTEGQNTEAFF.

This clone has only one observation. The chain has TRBV6-1 and TRBJ2-7; the D is unclear. The length of the CDR3 is 15 residues. CDR1 MNHNS and CDR2 SASEGT come from the germline V gene. The germline V and J ends were trimmed by 1 base and 4 bases, with 14 bases remaining between them. This CDR3 reads CASSEEDLAGYEQYF. Written as DNA, the CDR3 is TGTGCCAGCAGTGAAGAGGATCTGGCAGGATACGAGCAGTACTTC.

The rearrangement joins TRBV7-9 to TRBJ1-1; unclear D gene. Per germline, CDR1 SEHNR and CDR2 FQNEAQ (reference sequence). The V gene lost 5 bases and the J gene lost 5 bases, with 12 bases spanning the gap. CDR3 size: 13 residues. Here the CDR3 DNA reads TGTGCCAGCAGCCCTTGGAGAGTAACTGAAGCTTTCTTT. Residues: CASSPWRVTEAFF.

This chain uses TRBV27 with TRBJ1-1, with unresolved D. Trimming took 3 bases from V and 4 from J, leaving 9 bases between them. CDR3 size: 13 residues. Per the germline V gene, CDR1 is MNHEY and CDR2 is SMNVEV (reference sequence). CDR3 sequence (DNA): TGTGCCAGCAGTTTGCTGGGCGGCACTGAAGCTTTCTTT. Amino acid sequence: CASSLLGGTEAFF.

This chain uses TRBV11-2 with TRBJ2-1; perhaps TRBD2 as D (6 bases). The length of the CDR3 is 15 residues. Trimming took off 7 bases at V and 3 bases at J, with 16 bases between the two ends. The germline V gene encodes CDR1 SGHAT and CDR2 FQNNGV. As DNA, the CDR3 is TGTGCCAGCAACCACCGGGGGACCAACTACAATGAGCAGTTCTTC. This translates into CASNHRGTNYNEQFF.

This clone was detected only a few times. The chain is built from TRBV6-2 or TRBV6-3 and TRBJ1-1, with unresolved D. The CDR3 extends over 16 amino acids. Trimming left V 0 bases short and J 6 bases short, with 17 bases between. From germline, CDR1 is MNHEY and CDR2 SVGEGT. The CDR3 region has the DNA TGTGCCAGCAGTTACTCGAATCCCCCGCGAAACGCTGAAGCTTTCTTT. It encodes CASSYSNPPRNAEAFF.

This clone was observed a single time. The chain has TRBV5-4 and TRBJ2-7, with D tentatively TRBD1 or TRBD2 (5 bases each). The length of the CDR3 is 14 residues. Germline CDR1 reads SGHNT; CDR2 reads YYREEE (reference sequence). Trimming took 2 bases from V and 2 from J, leaving 11 bases between them. The CDR3 sequence is CASSFRGTTYEQYF. The CDR3, as DNA: TGTGCCAGCAGCTTCCGGGGCACCACCTACGAGCAGTACTTC. Filled out from reference TRBV5-4 and TRBJ2-7, the complete variable domain reads ETGVTQSPTHLIKTRGQQVTLRCSSQSGHNTVSWYQQALGQGPQFIFQYYREEENGRGNFPPRFSGLQFPNYSSELNVNALELDDSALYLCASSFRGTTYEQYFGPGTRLTVT.

This chain connects TRBV28 to TRBJ2-5; no firm D call. Looked up from germline, CDR1 is MDHEN and CDR2 is SYDVKM. The CDR3 loop spans 14 amino acids. Trimming cost V 7 bases and J 0 bases, with 12 bases left between them. This CDR3 is CASTTFGNQETQYF. The CDR3, as DNA: TGTGCCAGCACCACCTTTGGGAACCAAGAGACCCAGTACTTC.

This chain links TRBV28 with TRBJ2-7, with D possibly matching TRBD2 (5 bases). The germline gives CDR1 MDHEN, CDR2 SYDVKM. V lost 8 bases and J 1 base, leaving 12 bases between the germline ends. The CDR3 runs to 13 residues. The CDR3 sequence: CASQIGRSYEQYF. Here the CDR3 DNA reads TGTGCCAGCCAGATTGGGAGATCCTACGAGCAGTACTTC.

The chain carries TRBV6-2 or TRBV6-3 and TRBJ2-2; the D call may be TRBD1 or TRBD2 (6 bases each). With 4 bases removed from V and 11 bases from J, the gap between germline ends came to 20 bases. This CDR3 region has 15 residues. The germline V gene has CDR1 MNHEY and CDR2 SVGEGT. The CDR3 spells CASSWVLRGDGELFF. CDR3 DNA: TGTGCCAGCAGTTGGGTGCTTAGGGGGGACGGAGAGCTGTTTTTT.

The chain is built from TRBV27 and TRBJ2-1; 11 bases agree with TRBD2. CDR1 is MNHEY, CDR2 SMNVEV, per germline (reference sequence). With 3 bases clipped from V and 7 bases from J, the junction kept 8 bases outside the gene matches. The CDR3 contains 16 residues. CDR3 sequence reads: CASSLITSGSFNEQFF. CDR3 in DNA: TGTGCCAGCAGTTTGATCACTAGCGGGAGTTTTAATGAGCAGTTCTTC.

This clone was seen once. J is TRBJ2-7 and V is TRBV6-5, with unresolved D. Trimming removed 6 bases at V and 3 bases at J, with 15 bases between. The CDR3 is made up of 14 amino acids. Germline V lookup: CDR1 MNHEY, CDR2 SVGAGI. CDR3 in amino acids: CASRPDLKGYEQYF. For the CDR3, the DNA is TGTGCCAGCAGGCCCGACCTGAAGGGCTACGAGCAGTACTTC.

The rearrangement uses TRBV11-3 and TRBJ2-7; D not resolved. CDR3 length: 17 amino acids. CDR1 SGHNT and CDR2 YENEEA come from the germline V gene. V was pared by 5 bases and J by 1 base, with 21 bases between. CDR3 loop: CASSLRLLGPASYEQYF. CDR3 DNA: TGTGCCAGCAGCCTTAGACTGTTAGGACCCGCTTCCTACGAGCAGTACTTC.

This clone turned up a few times. The chain links TRBV11-2 to TRBJ2-7, with D perhaps TRBD2 (5 bases). This CDR3 spans 13 amino acids. Germline lookup yields CDR1 SGHAT and CDR2 FQNNGV. V shed 1 base and J shed 5 bases, with 9 bases lying between them. The CDR3 spells CASSLGGYDEQYF. DNA of the CDR3: TGTGCCAGCAGCTTAGGCGGGTATGACGAGCAGTACTTC. Supplemented by reference TRBV11-2 and TRBJ2-7, the full variable domain reads EAGVAQSPRYKIIEKRQSVAFWCNPISGHATLYWYQQILGQGPKLLIQFQNNGVVDDSQLPKDRFSAERLKGVDSTLKIQPAKLEDSAVYLCASSLGGYDEQYFGPGTRLTVT.

V gene TRBV5-1 combines with J gene TRBJ2-7; 12 bases map to TRBD1. CDR3 length: 17 residues. The germline V gene has CDR1 SGHRS and CDR2 YFSETQ. The J segment lost 0 bases and the V segment lost 4 bases, leaving 8 bases of the junction unmatched. CDR3 loop: CASSGGTGGLSSYEQYF. The CDR3 bases are TGCGCCAGCAGCGGCGGGACAGGGGGCTTGAGCTCCTACGAGCAGTACTTC.

This clone was counted between two and nine times. An end of the junction differs from the germline gene, which may be a read error. In nucleotides, the CDR3 is TGTGCCAGCAGTAAGGGGGCGGGGGAGCACTATGGCTACACCTTC. Its protein product is CASSKGAGEHYGYTF. The chain carries TRBV19 and TRBJ1-2; 7 positions agree with TRBD1. Germline lookup yields CDR1 LNHDA and CDR2 SQIVND (reference sequence). The CDR3 loop spans 15 amino acids.

This clone turned up a few times. DNA of the CDR3: TGTGCCAGCAGCTTAAACCAAGAAGCCTACAATGAGCAGTTCTTC. This encodes CASSLNQEAYNEQFF. This sequence joins TRBV7-2 and TRBJ2-1, with D hard to call. Trimming stripped 2 bases from V and 2 bases from J, with 10 bases between. The V gene's germline CDR1 is SGHTA and CDR2 FQGNSA. The length of the CDR3 is 15 residues.

The chain recombines TRBV5-1 with TRBJ2-3; no firm D call. V was cut by 0 bases and J by 2 bases, with 7 bases left in between. Per germline, CDR1 SGHRS and CDR2 YFSETQ. CDR3 size: 14 residues. CDR3 in amino acids: CASSLEGYTDTQYF. Written as DNA, the CDR3 is TGCGCCAGCAGCTTGGAAGGTTACACAGATACGCAGTATTTT.

This chain connects TRBV9 to TRBJ2-2; 13 bases are shared with TRBD2. This CDR3 has 21 residues. The germline CDR1 and CDR2 sequences are SGDLS and YYNGEE. V trimming: 0 bases; J trimming: 4 bases; junction bases outside the gene matches: 15. This CDR3 is CASSVGRLAGGPSRLTGELFF. The CDR3 DNA reads TGTGCCAGCAGCGTAGGTCGACTAGCGGGAGGCCCTTCTCGTCTCACCGGGGAGCTGTTTTTT.

J is TRBJ2-2 and V is TRBV24-1; TRBD1 is a possible D gene (6 bases). Germline CDR1 KGHDR, CDR2 SFDVKD. Trimming took 1 base from V and 5 from J, leaving 10 bases between them. The CDR3 covers 15 residues. The CDR3 loop is CATSDLFRGTGELFF. CDR3 DNA: TGTGCCACCAGTGATTTATTTAGGGGGACCGGGGAGCTGTTTTTT.